This is a list of T cell receptor beta chains from one sample in a study of cytomegalovirus exposure and HLA in healthy donors. The table came from immunoSEQ multiplex PCR; TCRdb's copy has only in-frame clones and leaves some out. This repertoire shows about 84,000 clones, more than 75% found once; its top ten account for around 2.1%. Specimen: PBMCs. Receptors were obtained from a young man in good health and CMV-seronegative. CDR3s include the opening cysteine and the closing phenylalanine or tryptophan. D genes are given only for firm matches. Clone size is not always given. Where it is, it says once, few, many or a class for expanded clones.

>once|TRBJ1-1|TRBV7-3|TRBD1|14
CASSRTGFGTEAFF
TGTGCCAGCAGCAGGACAGGGTTTGGCACTGAAGCTTTCTTT
>-|TRBJ2-4|TRBV30|-|16
CAWSAQTVGGTNIQYF
TGTGCCTGGAGTGCCCAGACAGTGGGCGGAACGAACATTCAGTACTTC
>-|TRBJ1-1|TRBV5-5|-|16
CASSGGGANLGLGAFF
TGTGCCAGCAGCGGTGGGGGGGCCAACTTAGGCCTTGGGGCTTTCTTT
>-|TRBJ2-3|TRBV29-1|-|13
CSVGATPGDTQYF
TGCAGCGTTGGGGCCACCCCTGGAGATACGCAGTATTTT
>few|TRBJ1-5|TRBV7-9|-|13
CASSLDADQPQHF
TGTGCCAGCAGCTTAGATGCGGATCAGCCCCAGCATTTT
>-|TRBJ2-5|TRBV15|TRBD1|16
CATSTQTGGGGETQYF
TGTGCCACCAGCACCCAGACAGGGGGAGGAGGAGAGACCCAGTACTTC
>-|TRBJ2-2|TRBV11-2|TRBD2|16
CASSVTSGSDTGELFF
TGTGCCAGCAGCGTGACTAGCGGGAGTGATACCGGGGAGCTGTTTTTT
>-|TRBJ2-5|TRBV5-4|-|14
CASSLDNRGETQYF
TGTGCCAGCAGCTTGGACAACAGAGGGGAGACCCAGTACTTC
>once|TRBJ2-7|TRBV5-1|-|14
CASSPGWSSYEQYF
TGCGCCAGCAGCCCGGGATGGAGCTCCTACGAGCAGTACTTC
>-|TRBJ2-2|TRBV5-1|-|15
CASSPTQGRTGELFF
TGCGCCAGCAGCCCCACCCAGGGGAGAACCGGGGAGCTGTTTTTT
>-|TRBJ1-1|TRBV7-6|TRBD1|17
CASSFLPTGIKNTEAFF
TGTGCCAGCAGCTTCCTCCCGACAGGGATCAAGAACACTGAAGCTTTCTTT
>-|TRBJ1-6|TRBV6-5|-|14
CASSEREENSPLHF
TGTGCCAGCAGTGAAAGGGAGGAAAATTCACCCCTCCACTTT
>-|TRBJ2-1|TRBV6-5|TRBD2|14
CASSELAGGNEQFF
TGTGCCAGCAGTGAACTAGCGGGGGGCAATGAGCAGTTCTTC
>once|TRBJ1-1|TRBV29-1|-|12
CSHLNLNTEAFF
TGCAGTCACTTGAATCTAAACACTGAAGCTTTCTTT
>-|TRBJ1-2|TRBV2|-|16
CASSAFLVWGDYGYTF
TGTGCCAGCAGTGCTTTTCTCGTTTGGGGCGACTATGGCTACACCTTC
>-|TRBJ2-5|TRBV27|TRBD2|15
CASSLLAGGRETQYF
TGTGCCAGCAGTTTACTAGCGGGGGGGCGGGAGACCCAGTACTTC
>once|TRBJ2-2|TRBV5-5|-|14
CASSPRQITGELFF
TGTGCCAGCAGCCCCAGACAGATCACCGGGGAGCTGTTTTTT
>few|TRBJ2-7|TRBV30|TRBD2|13
CASTGGGSYEQYF
TGTGCCTCTACTGGCGGGGGCTCCTACGAGCAGTACTTC
>-|TRBJ2-7|TRBV7-9|-|14
CASSLAQLVPEQYF
TGTGCCAGCAGCTTAGCTCAGTTGGTACCGGAGCAGTACTTC
>-|TRBJ2-5|TRBV11-2|-|15
CASSLGWQGGETQYF
TGTGCCAGCAGCTTAGGGTGGCAGGGCGGAGAGACCCAGTACTTC
>few|TRBJ2-7|TRBV7-8|TRBD1|18
CASSRIGRTGGLNYEQYF
TGTGCCAGCAGCCGCATCGGTAGGACAGGGGGCCTGAACTACGAGCAGTACTTC
>-|TRBJ2-1|TRBV10-3|TRBD2|15
CAIATSGSINNEQFF
TGTGCCATCGCCACTAGCGGGAGTATAAACAATGAGCAGTTCTTC
>once|TRBJ1-2|TRBV19|-|15
CASRAGTLANYGYTF
TGTGCCAGTAGAGCCGGGACACTGGCTAACTATGGCTACACCTTC
>-|TRBJ2-3|TRBV5-1|-|12
CASSFSADTQYF
TGCGCCAGCAGCTTTAGCGCAGATACGCAGTATTTT
>-|TRBJ1-3|TRBV6-4|TRBD1|14
CASRRDRGGNTIYF
TGTGCCAGCAGAAGAGACAGGGGTGGGAACACCATATATTTT
>-|TRBJ2-7|TRBV14|-|15
CASSQTVSFAYEQYF
TGTGCCAGCAGCCAGACAGTGTCCTTTGCCTACGAGCAGTACTTC
>few|TRBJ2-4|TRBV18|-|15
CASSIQGGDRDIQYF
TGTGCCAGCTCAATCCAGGGGGGAGATCGGGACATTCAGTACTTC
>-|TRBJ2-7|TRBV28|TRBD1|10
CATTGFEQYF
TGTGCCACGACAGGGTTCGAGCAGTACTTC
>-|TRBJ2-7|TRBV11-2|TRBD2|16
CASLSWKTSGTYEQYF
TGTGCCAGCCTATCCTGGAAGACTAGCGGCACCTACGAGCAGTACTTC
>-|TRBJ2-5|TRBV5-1|-|13
CASSSTGQETQYF
TGCGCCAGCAGCTCGACAGGCCAAGAGACCCAGTACTTC
>-|TRBJ1-3|TRBV5-1|-|16
CASSFTPPSSGNTIYF
TGCGCCAGCAGCTTCACTCCGCCTAGCTCTGGAAACACCATATATTTT
>-|TRBJ1-5|TRBV6-1|-|15
CASKSYGEGNQPQHF
TGTGCCAGCAAATCCTACGGGGAGGGCAATCAGCCCCAGCATTTT
>-|TRBJ2-7|TRBV11-2|TRBD1|15
CASSLTGTGGYEQYF
TGTGCCAGCAGCTTAACCGGGACAGGGGGATACGAGCAGTACTTC
>-|TRBJ2-1|TRBV6-5|TRBD2|14
CASRRTSGRNEQFF
TGTGCCAGCAGAAGGACTAGCGGGAGAAATGAGCAGTTCTTC
>-|TRBJ1-1|TRBV28|-|14
CASSSAIRATEAFF
TGTGCCAGCAGTTCCGCAATAAGAGCCACTGAAGCTTTCTTT
>-|TRBJ2-5|TRBV2|TRBD2|17
CASPGTSGIPNQETQYF
TGTGCCAGCCCAGGAACTAGCGGGATACCAAACCAAGAGACCCAGTACTTC
>-|TRBJ1-1|TRBV5-4|TRBD1|17
CASSGRDRGLGNTEAFF
TGTGCCAGCAGCGGCCGGGACAGGGGGCTTGGGAACACTGAAGCTTTCTTT
>-|TRBJ1-1|TRBV6-4|-|14
CASRRDRSNTEAFF
TGTGCCAGCAGAAGAGACAGGAGCAACACTGAAGCTTTCTTT
>-|TRBJ2-5|TRBV7-7|TRBD2|15
CASSPTSGDAETQYF
TGTGCTAGCAGCCCGACTAGCGGGGATGCAGAGACCCAGTACTTC
>-|TRBJ2-1|TRBV14|TRBD2|16
CASSQDLAGVYNEQFF
TGTGCCAGCAGCCAAGATCTAGCGGGGGTTTACAATGAGCAGTTCTTC
>-|TRBJ2-7|TRBV7-2|-|14
CASSILGSSYEQYF
TGTGCCAGCAGCATACTAGGGAGCTCCTACGAGCAGTACTTC
>-|TRBJ1-1|TRBV27|TRBD1|15
CASSPTDRLNTEAFF
TGTGCCAGCAGTCCCACGGACAGGCTGAACACTGAAGCTTTCTTT
>once|TRBJ2-5|TRBV18|-|17
CASSPLQGPTYQETQYF
TGTGCCAGCTCACCGTTACAGGGCCCTACGTACCAAGAGACCCAGTACTTC
>-|TRBJ1-2|TRBV7-9|-|16
CASSLDQALSLGGYTF
TGTGCCAGCAGCTTAGACCAGGCGCTAAGCCTTGGTGGCTACACCTTC
>once|TRBJ2-2|TRBV4-2|TRBD2|18
CASSQDRVTSGEGGELFF
TGTGCCAGCAGCCAAGATCGCGTGACTAGCGGGGAGGGCGGGGAGCTGTTTTTT
>-|TRBJ2-7|TRBV2|-|12
CASSDRGHEQYF
TGTGCCAGCAGTGACAGGGGCCACGAGCAGTACTTC
>-|TRBJ2-1|TRBV28|-|14
CASSPTSKRNEQFF
TGTGCCAGCAGTCCCACGAGTAAGCGCAATGAGCAGTTCTTC
>-|TRBJ1-5|TRBV2|-|14
CASAGGKGNQPQHF
TGTGCCAGTGCCGGGGGAAAAGGCAATCAGCCCCAGCATTTT
>-|TRBJ1-3|TRBV5-6|-|16
CASSLEQGQGRNTIYF
TGTGCCAGCAGCTTGGAACAAGGGCAGGGGAGAAACACCATATATTTT
>few|TRBJ1-2|TRBV25-1|TRBD1|15
CASSEWKGTGDGYTF
TGTGCCAGCAGTGAATGGAAAGGGACAGGGGATGGCTACACCTTC
>few|TRBJ1-5|TRBV19|-|15
CASSIEGYGNQPQHF
TGTGCCAGTAGTATAGAGGGCTACGGCAATCAGCCCCAGCATTTT
>-|TRBJ2-5|TRBV11-2|TRBD1|15
CASSQKGTGMETQYF
TGTGCCAGCAGCCAAAAGGGGACAGGGATGGAGACCCAGTACTTC